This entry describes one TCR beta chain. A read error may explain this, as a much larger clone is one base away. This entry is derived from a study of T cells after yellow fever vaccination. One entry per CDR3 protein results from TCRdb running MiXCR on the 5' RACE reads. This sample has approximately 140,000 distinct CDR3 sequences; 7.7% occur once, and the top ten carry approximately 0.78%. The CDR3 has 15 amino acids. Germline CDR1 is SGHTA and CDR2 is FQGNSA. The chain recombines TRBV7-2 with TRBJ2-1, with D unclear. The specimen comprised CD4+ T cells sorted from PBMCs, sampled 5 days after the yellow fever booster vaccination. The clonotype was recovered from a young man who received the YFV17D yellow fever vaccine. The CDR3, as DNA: TGTGCCAGCAGCACCAGCGTAAGCTCCTTCAATGAGCAGTTCTTC. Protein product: CASSTSVSSFNEQFF. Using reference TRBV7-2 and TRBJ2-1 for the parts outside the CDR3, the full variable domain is GAGVSQSPSNKVTEKGKDVELRCDPISGHTALYWYRQSLGQGLEFLIYFQGNSAPDKSGLPSDRFSAERTGGSVSTLTIQRTQQEDSAVYLCASSTSVSSFNEQFFGPGTRLTVL.